The 27 T cell receptor beta chains below come from one sample, sequenced in a study of HIV-infected patients and healthy controls. Roughly three months, about 14 weeks, into antiretroviral therapy, follow-up blood was collected. Whole blood was used without fractionation, so all unsorted peripheral T cells were included. cDNA was made from about 500 ng RNA using alpha and beta constant primers. Each of the alpha and beta chains got its own library through chain-specific third strand synthesis with indices. TCRdb reprocessed the 5' RACE reads via MiXCR and lists one record per CDR3 protein. The sample carries 6,400 or so distinct CDR3 sequences, less than 11% recorded once. Sequences were derived from blood, sampled during antiretroviral therapy. All receptors come from an adult with HIV infection.

This sequence joins TRBV5-1 and TRBJ1-1, with 9 bases aligning to TRBD1. V dropped 0 bases and J dropped 1; count of bases not matched to a gene: 4. The CDR3 consists of 16 residues. Per germline, CDR1 SGHRS and CDR2 YFSETQ. CDR3 region: CASSLALDRGNTEAFF. The CDR3 DNA sequence: TGCGCCAGCAGCTTGGCCCTGGACAGGGGGAACACTGAAGCTTTCTTT.

This clonotype has a count of ten or more. The junction departs from germline at one end; a sequencing error may be responsible. The chain joins TRBV20-1 to TRBJ2-5; D is ambiguous. The CDR3 totals 13 residues. CDR1 DFQATT and CDR2 SNEGSKA come from the germline V gene (reference sequence). DNA of the CDR3: TGCAGTGCTGGAGACCCCTCTCTCTTGGCCCAGTACTTC. This gives the protein CSAGDPSLLAQYF.

By proportion, this clonotype is medium-sized (0.01 to 0.1%). V is TRBV7-2 and J is TRBJ1-3, with 8 bases fitting TRBD1. From germline, CDR1 is SGHTA and CDR2 FQGNSA. V was pared by 3 bases and J by 2 bases, with 24 bases of the junction left unmatched. The CDR3 has 22 amino acids. The CDR3 region is CASSFFGTTRDRNRRAGNTIYF. Written as DNA, the CDR3 is TGTGCCAGCAGCTTTTTTGGGACCACGAGGGACAGGAACAGGCGAGCTGGAAACACCATATATTTT.

In its sample, this clonotype was seen many times. J is TRBJ2-1 and V is TRBV11-1; D possibly corresponds to TRBD1 (6 bases). Germline V CDR1 and CDR2: SGHAT, FQDESV (reference sequence). Trimming shortened V by 8 bases and J by 4 bases, and 15 bases separated the two germline ends. The CDR3 runs 14 residues. CDR3 amino acids: CASGRAGAYNEQFF. In DNA form, the CDR3 reads TGTGCCAGCGGACGGGCAGGGGCGTACAATGAGCAGTTCTTC.

By proportion, this clonotype is medium-sized. This rearrangement joins TRBV7-3 to TRBJ1-1; D is ambiguous. The CDR3 runs 14 residues. CDR1 and CDR2 from the germline V gene are SGHTA and FQGTGA. Trimming shortened V by 1 base and J by 4 bases, and 10 bases separated the two germline ends. CDR3: CASSLMGGSTEAFF. The CDR3 bases are TGTGCCAGCAGCTTAATGGGCGGGAGCACTGAAGCTTTCTTT.

This clonotype is medium-sized. The chain carries TRBV2 and TRBJ1-5; TRBD1 matches 9 bases. V was clipped by 5 bases and J by 4 bases; unmatched bases: 3. Germline V CDR1 and CDR2: SNHLY, FYNNEI. This CDR3 has 14 residues. CDR3 amino acids: CASSPDRGNQPQHF. The CDR3 nucleotides are TGTGCCAGCAGTCCAGACAGGGGGAATCAGCCCCAGCATTTT.

This clonotype was observed a handful of times. V is TRBV10-3 and J is TRBJ1-3, with 10 bases fitting TRBD1. V shed 3 bases and J 11 bases; nucleotides not matched to a gene: 13. The CDR3 has 16 amino acids. Germline V gives CDR1 ENHRY, CDR2 SYGVKD. CDR3 in amino acids: CAISERGGTGDKAIYF. The CDR3 region has the DNA TGTGCCATCAGTGAAAGAGGAGGGACAGGGGACAAGGCCATATATTTT.

The chain joins TRBV6-6 to TRBJ1-2; D possibly corresponds to TRBD1 (5 bases). This CDR3 comprises 16 residues. The germline gives CDR1 MNHNY, CDR2 SVGAGI (reference sequence). Trimming took off 3 bases at V and 0 bases at J, with 14 bases between the two ends. CDR3 DNA: TGTGCCAGCAGTTATAGCCGGGTAGGGGCTAACTATGGCTACACCTTC. Its protein is CASSYSRVGANYGYTF.

Only a few counts were recorded for this clonotype. V and J are TRBV20-1 and TRBJ2-7; TRBD2 is a possible D gene (5 bases). This CDR3 has 15 residues. V lost 0 bases and J lost 1, with 13 bases in between. Germline CDR1 is DFQATT and CDR2 is SNEGSKA (reference sequence). CDR3 protein: CSARDHETGSYEQYF. The DNA of the CDR3 is TGCAGTGCTAGAGATCATGAGACGGGGTCCTACGAGCAGTACTTC.

J is TRBJ1-5 and V is TRBV11-2; D is undetermined. Germline CDR1 is SGHAT and CDR2 is FQNNGV. V was shortened by 1 base and J by 2 bases, with 0 bases between the two germline ends. This CDR3 region has 12 residues. Here the CDR3 DNA reads TGTGCCAGCAGCTTAGGCAATCAGCCCCAGCATTTT. Amino acids: CASSLGNQPQHF.

This clonotype was observed many times. The chain joins TRBV10-2 to TRBJ1-1, with TRBD1 identical over 9 bases. J was trimmed by 6 bases and V by 3 bases; bases with no gene match: 8. This CDR3 comprises 15 residues. Germline CDR1 and CDR2: WSHSY and SAAADI. Here the CDR3 reads CASSERGQGLSEAFF. CDR3 DNA sequence: TGCGCCAGCAGTGAAAGGGGACAGGGCTTGTCTGAAGCTTTCTTT.

This clonotype was observed at least ten times. The genes are TRBV4-2 and TRBJ2-5; 13 bases align to TRBD2. CDR3 size: 17 residues. Unmatched junction bases numbered 4, after V lost 1 base and J lost 2 bases. Germline assignment: CDR1 LGHNA and CDR2 YNFKEQ. The CDR3: CASSQGLAGGLQETQYF. DNA of the CDR3: TGTGCCAGCAGCCAAGGACTAGCGGGGGGCCTACAAGAGACCCAGTACTTC.

This clonotype is medium-sized by share. The rearrangement uses TRBV28 and TRBJ2-7; TRBD1 matches 10 bases. Germline assignment: CDR1 MDHEN and CDR2 SYDVKM. Losses at the gene ends were 7 bases for V and 5 bases for J; bases not matched to a gene: 11. The CDR3 loop spans 15 amino acids. The CDR3, as DNA: TGTGCCAGCATAAACCCGACAGGGGGCCGGAACGAGCAGTACTTC. This codes for CASINPTGGRNEQYF. Looking up the rest from reference TRBV28 and TRBJ2-7 gives the full variable domain: DVKVTQSSRYLVKRTGEKVFLECVQDMDHENMFWYRQDPGLGLRLIYFSYDVKMKEKGDIPEGYSVSREKKERFSLILESASTNQTSMYLCASINPTGGRNEQYFGPGTRLTVT.

DNA for the CDR3: TGTGCCAGCTCTTATTCGGTGCCCAGCTCTGGAAACACCATATATTTT. It is translated as CASSYSVPSSGNTIYF. The V gene is TRBV6-6, the J gene TRBJ1-3; unclear D gene. The CDR3 totals 16 residues. The V and J ends lost 8 bases and 0 bases respectively, with 17 bases between them. In germline, CDR1 is MNHNY, CDR2 SVGAGI (reference sequence).

This clonotype was recorded at least ten times. The chain joins TRBV6-6 to TRBJ1-1; D uncertain. Germline V gene data show CDR1 as MNHNY and CDR2 as SVGAGI (reference sequence). V lost 0 bases and J 11 bases, leaving 13 bases between the germline ends. This CDR3 has 13 amino acids. The DNA for the CDR3 is TGTGCCAGCAGTTACTCTATGGCGGTGGAGGCTTTCTTT. It specifies CASSYSMAVEAFF.

By sample share, this clonotype is medium-sized. The rearrangement uses TRBV7-2 and TRBJ2-4; a possible D gene is TRBD2 (5 bases). This CDR3 is built from 13 residues. Germline V gene sequence: CDR1 SGHTA, CDR2 FQGNSA. V lost 5 bases, J lost 6 bases, and 11 bases lay in between. CDR3 nucleotide sequence: TGTGCCAGCAGCACTAGGACGGTAAACATTCAGTACTTC. Protein sequence: CASSTRTVNIQYF.

This clonotype is medium-sized in the sample. This chain connects TRBV13 to TRBJ1-2; 7 positions match TRBD1. CDR3 size: 13 residues. Germline CDR1 reads PRHDT; CDR2 reads FYEKMQ (reference sequence). V lost 4 bases, J lost 4 bases, and 3 bases stayed unmatched. The CDR3 DNA is TGTGCCAGCAGCTACGACAGGGCCTATGGCTACACCTTC. Translation gives CASSYDRAYGYTF. Complete variable domain (other parts from reference TRBV13 and TRBJ1-2): AAGVIQSPRHLIKEKRETATLKCYPIPRHDTVYWYQQGPGQDPQFLISFYEKMQSDKGSIPDRFSAQQFSDYHSELNMSSLELGDSALYFCASSYDRAYGYTFGSGTRLTVV.

This clonotype has ten or more counts. The gene calls are TRBV19 and TRBJ1-6, with D possibly matching TRBD1 (6 bases). Looked up from germline, CDR1 is LNHDA and CDR2 is SQIVND (reference sequence). Trimming cost V 6 bases and J 10 bases, with 22 bases left between them. The CDR3 contains 16 residues. As DNA, the CDR3 is TGTGCCAGTAGGTGGATGATTGGGGGCCAAGAATCACCCCTCCACTTT. Its translation is CASRWMIGGQESPLHF.

The chain employs TRBV29-1 and TRBJ1-2, with no clear D. Germline V gene data show CDR1 as SQVTM and CDR2 as ANQGSEA. The CDR3 covers 9 residues. Trimming removed 8 bases at V and 3 bases at J, with 4 bases between. In nucleotides, the CDR3 is TGCAGCCCGGACTATGGCTACACCTTC. As protein: CSPDYGYTF.

A few counts support this clonotype. V usage is TRBV27 and J usage is TRBJ1-6; no clear D. CDR3 length: 12 amino acids. Trimming left V 5 bases short and J 8 bases short, with 7 bases between. CDR1 is MNHEY and CDR2 is SMNVEV in the germline V gene (reference sequence). CDR3 residues: CASSPLDSPLHF. Written as DNA, the CDR3 is TGTGCCAGCAGTCCGCTAGATTCACCCCTCCACTTT.

This clonotype was recorded many times. The rearrangement uses TRBV13 and TRBJ2-5; 11 positions agree with TRBD2. Germline assignment: CDR1 PRHDT and CDR2 FYEKMQ (reference sequence). The CDR3 totals 17 residues. J was trimmed by 5 bases and V by 0 bases; bases with no gene match: 8. Here the CDR3 reads CASSLGLAGGISETQYF. In DNA, the CDR3 is TGTGCCAGCAGCTTAGGCCTAGCGGGGGGAATTTCGGAGACCCAGTACTTC.

This clonotype is termed medium-sized. The CDR3 bases are TGTGCCAGCTCACAAGGACAGGATAGCAATCAGCCCCAGCATTTT. Translation: CASSQGQDSNQPQHF. V gene TRBV18 combines with J gene TRBJ1-5; 7 positions match TRBD1. CDR1 KGHSH and CDR2 LQKENI come from the germline V gene. V was clipped by 4 bases and J by 0 bases; unmatched bases: 3. The CDR3 extends over 15 amino acids.

Ten or more counts support this clonotype. Written as DNA, the CDR3 is TGTGCCAGCAGCCAAGGACAGGGGATCGAATACGAGCAGTACTTC. It yields the protein CASSQGQGIEYEQYF. The chain has TRBV5-4 and TRBJ2-7, with 9 bases that match TRBD1. V was pared by 4 bases and J by 4 bases, with 9 bases of the junction left unmatched. The CDR3 sequence is 15 residues long. Germline CDR1 is SGHNT and CDR2 is YYREEE (reference sequence). Full variable domain (missing parts from reference TRBV5-4 and TRBJ2-7): ETGVTQSPTHLIKTRGQQVTLRCSSQSGHNTVSWYQQALGQGPQFIFQYYREEENGRGNFPPRFSGLQFPNYSSELNVNALELDDSALYLCASSQGQGIEYEQYFGPGTRLTVT.

This clonotype is termed medium-sized. V gene TRBV3-1 combines with J gene TRBJ1-3; 9 nucleotides match TRBD1. J lost 4 bases, V lost 6 bases, and 7 bases had no gene match. Per germline, CDR1 LGHDT and CDR2 YNNKEL (reference sequence). This CDR3 comprises 15 residues. CDR3 in amino acids: CASSRQGDRGNTIYF. The DNA of the CDR3 is TGTGCCAGCAGTCGACAGGGGGATAGGGGAAACACCATATATTTT.

This clonotype was seen ten or more times. This rearrangement joins TRBV11-2 to TRBJ2-1; 11 positions agree with TRBD2. From germline, CDR1 is SGHAT and CDR2 FQNNGV. The CDR3 contains 15 residues. Trimming at V came to 3 bases and at J to 4 bases, leaving 2 bases not matched to a gene. This CDR3 reads CASSFTSGGYNEQFF. Written as DNA, the CDR3 is TGTGCCAGCAGCTTTACTAGCGGGGGTTACAATGAGCAGTTCTTC.

At least ten counts were recorded for this clonotype. The chain uses TRBV11-2 and TRBJ2-5; 9 bases line up with TRBD2. CDR3 length equals 15 residues. V lost 5 bases to trimming and J lost 4 bases; unmatched junction nucleotides: 8. CDR1 and CDR2 (germline): SGHAT, FQNNGV. The CDR3: CASSPRRGGGETQYF. CDR3 sequence (DNA): TGTGCCAGCAGCCCAAGGCGGGGGGGAGGAGAGACCCAGTACTTC.

In this sample, this clonotype turned up many times. The chain carries TRBV2 and TRBJ1-2, with 8 bases that match TRBD1. CDR3 size: 13 residues. The junction had 5 bases not matched to a gene; V was cut back by 7 bases and J by 4 bases. Germline V CDR1 and CDR2: SNHLY, FYNNEI. CDR3 DNA sequence: TGTGCCAGCACACGGACAGGGCGCTATGGCTACACCTTC. Encoded protein: CASTRTGRYGYTF.